The clone carrying this T cell receptor beta chain was counted at least ten times. Its target is unknown. Criteria for exclusion of patients were uncontrolled infection, other autoimmune disease, pregnancy or lactation. Diagnostic decisions used clinical symptoms, serum thyroxine and TRAb, thyroid ultrasound and orbital computed tomography. RNA transcripts yielded amplified TCR beta CDR3 regions. First-round RT-PCR targeting the TCR CDR3 was performed with the HTBI primer set. TCRdb reprocessed the multiplex PCR reads with MiXCR, giving one entry per CDR3 protein. The sample lists about 500,000 distinct CDR3 sequences; roughly 15% were seen once. The data are from a study of T cells in Graves' hyperthyroidism and ophthalmopathy. Overall study findings and caveats: Model-based prediction identified ophthalmopathy a median 6.5 months prior to its onset.

The ends lost 1 base at V and 0 bases at J; junction bases unmatched: 9. The CDR3 sequence is 17 residues long. Germline CDR1 is SQVTM and CDR2 is ANQGSEA. The chain is built from TRBV29-1 and TRBJ2-1; TRBD2 matches 7 bases. The sequencing sample was made of blood. The sequence came from a woman aged 25 to 39 with Graves' ophthalmopathy. CDR3 nucleotide sequence: TGCAGCGTTGAAGGGGGAGGGACTACCATCTCCTACAATGAGCAGTTCTTC. Its protein is CSVEGGGTTISYNEQFF.